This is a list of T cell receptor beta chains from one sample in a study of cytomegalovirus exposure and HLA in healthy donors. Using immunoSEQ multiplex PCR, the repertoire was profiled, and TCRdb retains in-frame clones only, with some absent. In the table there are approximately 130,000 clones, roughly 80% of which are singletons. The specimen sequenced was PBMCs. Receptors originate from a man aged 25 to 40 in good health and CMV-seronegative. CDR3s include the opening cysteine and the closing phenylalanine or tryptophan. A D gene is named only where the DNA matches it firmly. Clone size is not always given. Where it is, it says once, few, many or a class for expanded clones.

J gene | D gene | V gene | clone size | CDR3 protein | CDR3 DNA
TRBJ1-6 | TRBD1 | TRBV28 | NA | CASSLTGANSPLHF | TGTGCCAGCAGCCTAACAGGGGCCAATTCACCCCTCCACTTT
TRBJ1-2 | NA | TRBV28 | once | CASSPRTANVYTF | TGTGCCAGCAGTCCTCGGACAGCGAATGTCTACACCTTC
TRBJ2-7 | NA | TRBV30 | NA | CACKQGTYEQYF | TGTGCCTGTAAACAGGGCACATACGAGCAGTACTTC
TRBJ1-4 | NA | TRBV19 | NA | CASSTGSAGEKLFF | TGTGCCAGTAGTACAGGGTCCGCAGGTGAAAAACTGTTTTTT
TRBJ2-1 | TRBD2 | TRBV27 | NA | CASSLWNGGGAYNEQFF | TGTGCCAGCAGTTTATGGAACGGGGGGGGCGCCTACAATGAGCAGTTCTTC
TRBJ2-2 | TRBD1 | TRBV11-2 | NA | CASSSDRGLRWLFF | TGTGCCAGCAGCTCGGACAGGGGGTTAAGGTGGCTGTTTTTT
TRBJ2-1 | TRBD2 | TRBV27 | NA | CASSSSLAGNQFF | TGTGCCAGCAGTTCTTCACTAGCGGGAAACCAGTTCTTC
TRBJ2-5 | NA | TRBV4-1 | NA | CASSQGLILRTQETQYF | TGCGCCAGCAGCCAAGGACTGATCCTCAGAACCCAAGAGACCCAGTACTTC
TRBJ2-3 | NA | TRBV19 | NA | CASSFPGTDTQYF | TGTGCCAGTAGTTTCCCGGGAACAGATACGCAGTATTTT
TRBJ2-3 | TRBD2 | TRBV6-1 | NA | CASSEAGASGGARDTQYF | TGTGCCAGCAGTGAAGCGGGGGCTAGCGGGGGGGCCAGAGATACGCAGTATTTT
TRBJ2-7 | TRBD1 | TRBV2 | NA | CASRRGLDRGRSYEQYF | TGTGCCAGCAGGAGGGGCCTGGACAGGGGAAGATCCTACGAGCAGTACTTC
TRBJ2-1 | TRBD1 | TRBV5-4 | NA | CASRGRDRGGNEQFF | TGTGCCAGCAGAGGCCGGGACAGGGGCGGCAATGAGCAGTTCTTC
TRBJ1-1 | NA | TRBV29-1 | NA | CSVGETGPNTEAFF | TGCAGCGTTGGAGAAACAGGGCCGAACACTGAAGCTTTCTTT
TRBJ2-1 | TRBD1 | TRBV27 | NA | CASRITTRDSYNEQFF | TGTGCCAGCAGAATTACCACTCGGGACAGTTACAATGAGCAGTTCTTC
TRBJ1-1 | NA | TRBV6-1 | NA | CASNPGRGSTEAFF | TGTGCCAGCAACCCCGGGAGGGGAAGCACTGAAGCTTTCTTT
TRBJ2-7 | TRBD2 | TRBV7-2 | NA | CASSLASSGRSYEQYF | TGTGCCAGCAGCTTAGCATCTAGCGGCCGCTCCTACGAGCAGTACTTC
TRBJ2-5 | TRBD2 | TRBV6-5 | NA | CASSRTGLAGGPQYF | TGTGCCAGCAGTAGAACGGGGCTAGCGGGAGGGCCTCAGTACTTC
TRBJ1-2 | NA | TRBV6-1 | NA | CASSEGGGYGYTF | TGTGCCAGCAGTGAAGGGGGGGGCTATGGCTACACCTTC
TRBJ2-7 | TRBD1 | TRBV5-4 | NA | CASSKPGQGVYEQYF | TGTGCCAGCAGCAAACCGGGGCAGGGGGTTTACGAGCAGTACTTC
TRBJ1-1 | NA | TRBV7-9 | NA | CASSPGEATEAFF | TGTGCCAGCAGCCCTGGGGAGGCCACTGAAGCTTTCTTT
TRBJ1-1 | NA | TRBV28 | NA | CASSNDLAEAFF | TGTGCCAGCAGTAACGACCTAGCTGAAGCTTTCTTT
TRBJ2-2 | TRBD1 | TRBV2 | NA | CASRGQGLNTGELFF | TGTGCCAGCAGGGGACAGGGCCTGAACACCGGGGAGCTGTTTTTT
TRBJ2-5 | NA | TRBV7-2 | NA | CASSPTGRQETQYF | TGTGCCAGCAGCCCTACAGGGAGACAAGAGACCCAGTACTTC
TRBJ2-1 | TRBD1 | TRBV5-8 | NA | CASSEQDRVVYNEQFF | TGTGCCAGCAGCGAACAAGACAGGGTAGTCTACAATGAGCAGTTCTTC
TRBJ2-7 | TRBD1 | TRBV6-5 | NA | CASSLTGMGEQYF | TGTGCCAGCAGTTTGACAGGGATGGGGGAGCAGTACTTC
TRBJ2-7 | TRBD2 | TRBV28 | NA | CASSSPGAPRTSGSYEQYF | TGTGCCAGCAGTTCCCCCGGGGCACCCAGGACTAGCGGGAGTTACGAGCAGTACTTC
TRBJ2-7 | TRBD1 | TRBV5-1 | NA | CASSTGTDSYEQYF | TGCGCCAGCAGCACCGGGACAGACTCCTACGAGCAGTACTTC
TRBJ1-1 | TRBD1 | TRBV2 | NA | CASRRDRVNTEAFF | TGTGCCAGCCGCCGGGACAGGGTGAACACTGAAGCTTTCTTT
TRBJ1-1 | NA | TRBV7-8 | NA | CASKQSEGNTEAFF | TGTGCCAGCAAGCAATCAGAGGGGAACACTGAAGCTTTCTTT
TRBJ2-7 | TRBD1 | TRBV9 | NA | CASSVGQGGHEQYF | TGTGCCAGCAGCGTAGGACAGGGGGGCCACGAGCAGTACTTC
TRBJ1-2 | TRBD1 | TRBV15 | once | CATSRDPPDRGQSYGYTF | TGTGCCACCAGCAGAGATCCCCCCGACAGGGGGCAGAGCTATGGCTACACCTTC
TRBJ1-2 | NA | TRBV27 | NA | CASSRGQGGNGYTF | TGTGCCAGCAGTCGAGGGCAGGGAGGAAATGGCTACACCTTC
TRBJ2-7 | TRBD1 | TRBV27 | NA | CASSLSGTGSGEQYF | TGTGCCAGCAGTTTATCTGGGACAGGGTCGGGGGAGCAGTACTTC
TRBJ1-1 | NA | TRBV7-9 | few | CASSYQEDTEAFF | TGTGCCAGCAGCTACCAGGAGGACACTGAAGCTTTCTTT
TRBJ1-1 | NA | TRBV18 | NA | CASSPIHQAGISTEAFF | TGTGCCAGCTCACCAATACATCAGGCAGGGATAAGCACTGAAGCTTTCTTT
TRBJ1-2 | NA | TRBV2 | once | CASSETGFNYGYTF | TGTGCCAGCAGTGAAACAGGCTTTAACTATGGCTACACCTTC
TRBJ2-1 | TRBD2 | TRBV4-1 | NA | CASSQAGTSGSFNEQFF | TGCGCCAGCAGCCAGGCCGGGACTAGCGGGAGCTTCAATGAGCAGTTCTTC
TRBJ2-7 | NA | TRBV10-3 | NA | CAISSTEAYEQYF | TGTGCCATCAGTTCGACAGAGGCCTACGAGCAGTACTTC
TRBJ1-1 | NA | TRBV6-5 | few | CASTMVGVTEAFF | TGTGCCAGCACAATGGTAGGGGTCACTGAAGCTTTCTTT
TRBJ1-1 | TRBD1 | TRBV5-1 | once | CASSAGQGRGMNTEAFF | TGCGCCAGCAGCGCGGGACAGGGGAGGGGCATGAACACTGAAGCTTTCTTT
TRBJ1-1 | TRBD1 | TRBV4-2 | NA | CASSQDPGTGGASTEAFF | TGTGCCAGCAGCCAAGATCCCGGGACAGGGGGCGCGTCGACTGAAGCTTTCTTT
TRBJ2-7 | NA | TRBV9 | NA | CASSVYYSDYEQYF | TGTGCCAGCAGCGTATACTATAGTGACTACGAGCAGTACTTC
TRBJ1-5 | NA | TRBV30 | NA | CAWSVRELQPQHF | TGTGCCTGGAGTGTACGGGAGCTTCAGCCCCAGCATTTT
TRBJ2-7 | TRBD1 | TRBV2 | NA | CASSDQGQSSYEQYF | TGTGCCAGCAGTGACCAGGGACAGAGCTCCTACGAGCAGTACTTC
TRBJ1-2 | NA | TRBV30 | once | CAWSVEGGYGYTF | TGTGCCTGGAGTGTGGAGGGTGGCTATGGCTACACCTTC
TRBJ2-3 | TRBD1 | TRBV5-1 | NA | CASSWKTGDTQYF | TGCGCCAGCAGCTGGAAGACAGGGGATACGCAGTATTTT
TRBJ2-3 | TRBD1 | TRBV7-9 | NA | CASSFAGRDRATDTQYF | TGTGCCAGCAGCTTTGCTGGCCGGGACAGGGCCACAGATACGCAGTATTTT
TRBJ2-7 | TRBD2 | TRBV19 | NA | CASSIPAAGRGSSHEQYF | TGTGCCAGTAGTATACCCGCGGCAGGGCGCGGGAGTTCTCACGAGCAGTACTTC
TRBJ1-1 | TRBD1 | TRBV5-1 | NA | CASSFASGQMNTEAFF | TGCGCCAGCAGCTTCGCTTCGGGACAGATGAACACTGAAGCTTTCTTT
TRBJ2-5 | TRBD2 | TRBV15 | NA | CATSREGRGRGETQYF | TGTGCCACCAGCAGAGAGGGGAGGGGCCGGGGGGAGACCCAGTACTTC
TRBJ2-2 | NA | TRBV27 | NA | CASRTTGVNTGELFF | TGTGCCAGCAGGACAACCGGGGTGAACACCGGGGAGCTGTTTTTT